This is a list of T cell receptor beta chains from one sample in a study of blood T cell repertoires in COVID-19. Profiled with immunoSEQ multiplex PCR; TCRdb holds only in-frame clones, not every one. In the table there are hundreds of thousands of clones, over 70% of which are singletons. Sequencing was carried out using peripheral blood. These receptors all stem from a woman older than 75 with acute or convalescent COVID-19. Both conserved end residues are part of each CDR3. The order of the fields is clone size, V gene, D gene, J gene, CDR3 DNA, CDR3 protein. A D gene is named only where the DNA matches it firmly. Only some rows state a clone size, as once, few, many or a class for expanded clones.

>-|TRBV5-1|TRBD1|TRBJ2-7
TGCGCCAGCAGGACCGGGACAGACTTCTACGAGCAGTACTTC
CASRTGTDFYEQYF
>-|TRBV30|TRBD2|TRBJ2-1
TGTGCCTGGAGTGAAGGCGGGAGGGCCCTTCGGCGAAAGCAGTTCTTC
CAWSEGGRALRRKQFF
>-|TRBV4-1|-|TRBJ1-3
TGCGCCAGCAGCCAAGACGCAGGGATCCTCTCTGGAAACACCATATATTTT
CASSQDAGILSGNTIYF
>-|TRBV11-2|TRBD1|TRBJ2-1
TGTGCCAGCAGCTTAGGGGACAGATTCTACAATGAGCAGTTCTTC
CASSLGDRFYNEQFF
>few|TRBV3-1/TRBV3-2|-|TRBJ2-7
TGTGCCAGCAGCCAAGCGGACTTTACCTACGAGCAGTACTTC
CASSQADFTYEQYF
>once|TRBV10-3|-|TRBJ2-1
TGTGCCATCAGTGCCCCCGGGAGTTCATACAATGAGCAGTTCTTC
CAISAPGSSYNEQFF
>once|TRBV19|-|TRBJ1-2
TGTGCCAGTAGTTTAGACAGGCTAAACTATGGCTACACCTTC
CASSLDRLNYGYTF
>-|TRBV7-7|TRBD2|TRBJ2-5
TGTGCCAGCAGCTTACTAGCGGGGGGGACTCAAGAGACCCAGTACTTC
CASSLLAGGTQETQYF
>-|TRBV5-4|TRBD2|TRBJ2-5
TGTGCCAGCAGCTCAGCGGGAGGAGGAGAGACCCAGTACTTC
CASSSAGGGETQYF
>few|TRBV2|TRBD2|TRBJ2-3
TGTGCCAGCAGTTGGGCTAGCGGCAGCACAGATACGCAGTATTTT
CASSWASGSTDTQYF
>-|TRBV5-4|TRBD2|TRBJ2-1
TGTGCCAGCAGCCCTTCTAGCGGGAGGGCCAATGAGCAGTTCTTC
CASSPSSGRANEQFF
>many|TRBV2|TRBD2|TRBJ2-1
TGTGCCAGCAGTGAGTATATGCTGATAGCGGGAGCTGGGGGCAATGAGCAGTTCTTC
CASSEYMLIAGAGGNEQFF